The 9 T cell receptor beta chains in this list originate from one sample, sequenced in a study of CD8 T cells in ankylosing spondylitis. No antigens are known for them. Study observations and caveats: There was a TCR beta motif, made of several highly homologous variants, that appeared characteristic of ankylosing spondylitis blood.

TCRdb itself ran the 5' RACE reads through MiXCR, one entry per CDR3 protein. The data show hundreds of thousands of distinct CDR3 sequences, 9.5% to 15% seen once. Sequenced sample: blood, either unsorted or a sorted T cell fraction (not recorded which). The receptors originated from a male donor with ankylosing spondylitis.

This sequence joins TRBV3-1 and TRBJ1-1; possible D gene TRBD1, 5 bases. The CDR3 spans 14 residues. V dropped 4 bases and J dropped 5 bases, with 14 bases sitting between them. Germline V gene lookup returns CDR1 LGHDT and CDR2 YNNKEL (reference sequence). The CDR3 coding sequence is TGTGCCAGCAGCCCTTTTCAGGAGGGGACTGAAGCTTTCTTT. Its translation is CASSPFQEGTEAFF.

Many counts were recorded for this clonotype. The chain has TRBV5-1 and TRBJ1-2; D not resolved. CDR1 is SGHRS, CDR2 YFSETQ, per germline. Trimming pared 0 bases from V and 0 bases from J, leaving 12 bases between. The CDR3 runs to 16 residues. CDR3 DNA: TGCGCCAGCAGCTTGGTTGACGGCCTAGCTAACTATGGCTACACCTTC. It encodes CASSLVDGLANYGYTF.

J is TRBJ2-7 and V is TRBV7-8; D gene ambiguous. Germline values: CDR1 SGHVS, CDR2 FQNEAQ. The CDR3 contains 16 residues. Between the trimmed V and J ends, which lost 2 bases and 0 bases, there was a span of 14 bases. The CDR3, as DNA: TGTGCCAGCAGCTTAAGTGGCAGCCTAAGCTCCTACGAGCAGTACGTC. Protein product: CASSLSGSLSSYEQYV.

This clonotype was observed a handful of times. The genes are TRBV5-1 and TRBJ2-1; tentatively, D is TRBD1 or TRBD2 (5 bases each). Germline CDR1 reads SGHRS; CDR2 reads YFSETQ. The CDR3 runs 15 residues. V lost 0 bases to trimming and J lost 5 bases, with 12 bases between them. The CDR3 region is CASSLGGILNNEQFF. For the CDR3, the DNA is TGCGCCAGCAGCTTGGGGGGGATCCTCAACAATGAGCAGTTCTTC.

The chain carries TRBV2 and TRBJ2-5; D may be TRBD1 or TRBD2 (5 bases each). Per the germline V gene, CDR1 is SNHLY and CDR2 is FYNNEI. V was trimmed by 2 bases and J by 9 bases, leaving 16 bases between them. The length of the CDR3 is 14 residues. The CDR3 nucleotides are TGTGCCAGCAGTGAACAGGGAGCATTGGTGGCCCAGTACTTC. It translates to CASSEQGALVAQYF.

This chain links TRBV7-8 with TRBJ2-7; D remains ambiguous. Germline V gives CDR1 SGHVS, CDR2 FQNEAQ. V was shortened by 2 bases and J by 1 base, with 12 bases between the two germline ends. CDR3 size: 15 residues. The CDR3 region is CASSLSPMGSYEQYF. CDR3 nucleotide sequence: TGTGCCAGCAGCTTAAGCCCCATGGGATCCTACGAGCAGTACTTC.

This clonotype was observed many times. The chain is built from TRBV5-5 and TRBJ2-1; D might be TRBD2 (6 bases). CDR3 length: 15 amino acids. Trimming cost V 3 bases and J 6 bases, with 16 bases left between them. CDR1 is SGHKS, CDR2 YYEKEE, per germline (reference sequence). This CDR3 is CASSSPGLKTNEQFF. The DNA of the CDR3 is TGTGCCAGCAGCTCCCCGGGACTCAAGACCAATGAGCAGTTCTTC.

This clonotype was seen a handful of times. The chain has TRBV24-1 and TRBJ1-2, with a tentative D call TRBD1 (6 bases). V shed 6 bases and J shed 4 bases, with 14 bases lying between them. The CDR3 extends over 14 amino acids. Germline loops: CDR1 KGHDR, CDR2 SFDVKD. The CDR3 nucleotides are TGTGCCACCAGTCCTAGGCCGACAGGCTATGGCTACACCTTC. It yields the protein CATSPRPTGYGYTF.

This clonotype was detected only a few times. The DNA for the CDR3 is TGTGCCAGCAGCCATCCCCTGAGGACTAGCGGGAGGCTGCTTACCGGATCCTACGAGCAGTACGTC. Its translation: CASSHPLRTSGRLLTGSYEQYV. The rearrangement uses TRBV3-1 and TRBJ2-7, with 14 nucleotides matching TRBD2. The CDR3 runs to 22 residues. CDR1 is LGHDT and CDR2 is YNNKEL in the germline V gene (reference sequence). Losses at the gene ends were 3 bases for V and 1 base for J; bases not matched to a gene: 20.